This TCR beta chain was observed in a study of shared clonotypes between healthy human individuals. Study-level points and caveats: Larger estimated richness was generally recorded for naive subsets relative to memory subsets.

This table comes from immunoSEQ multiplex PCR, and its TCRdb copy is limited to in-frame clones, with some not included. Altogether around 550,000 clones are present, 85% to 95% being singletons, with the ten largest covering approximately 0.11%. About this clone: Its antigen is not known.

Terminally differentiated effector memory CD45RA+ cells were excluded by CCR7 positive selection of CD45RO-negative cells. Everyone who donated was a Caucasian adult who lived in Nashville, Tennessee. Germline CDR1 SGHNT, CDR2 YYREEE (reference sequence). V gave up 4 bases and J gave up 3 bases, with 10 bases separating them. The CDR3 runs 13 residues. Sequencing was performed on naive CD8+ T cells sorted from blood. The source is a woman aged 25 to 39 in good health. This sequence joins TRBV5-4 and TRBJ2-5; D call uncertain. The CDR3 region has the DNA TGTGCCAGCAGCGGCGAGAAAGAAGAGACCCAGTACTTC. Its protein is CASSGEKEETQYF.